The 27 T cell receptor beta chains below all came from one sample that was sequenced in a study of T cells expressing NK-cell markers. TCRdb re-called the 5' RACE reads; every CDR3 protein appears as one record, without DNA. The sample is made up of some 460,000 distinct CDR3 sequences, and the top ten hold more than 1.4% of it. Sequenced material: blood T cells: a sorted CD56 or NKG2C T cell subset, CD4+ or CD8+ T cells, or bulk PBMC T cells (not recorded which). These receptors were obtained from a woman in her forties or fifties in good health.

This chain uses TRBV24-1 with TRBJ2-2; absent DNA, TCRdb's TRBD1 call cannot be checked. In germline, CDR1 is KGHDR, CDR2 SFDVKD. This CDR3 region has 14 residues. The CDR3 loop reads CASSGTTNTGELFF.

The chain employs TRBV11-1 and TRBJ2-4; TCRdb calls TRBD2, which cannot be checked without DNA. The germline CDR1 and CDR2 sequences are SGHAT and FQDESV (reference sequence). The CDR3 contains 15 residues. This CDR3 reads CASSLASSGKDIQYF.

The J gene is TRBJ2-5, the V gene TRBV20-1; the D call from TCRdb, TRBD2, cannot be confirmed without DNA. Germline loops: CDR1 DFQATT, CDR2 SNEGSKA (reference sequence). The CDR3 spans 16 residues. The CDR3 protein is CSAGRGLAGWQETQYF.

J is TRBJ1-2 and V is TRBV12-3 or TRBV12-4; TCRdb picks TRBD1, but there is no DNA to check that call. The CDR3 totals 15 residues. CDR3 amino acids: CASSPGTRGDYGYTF.

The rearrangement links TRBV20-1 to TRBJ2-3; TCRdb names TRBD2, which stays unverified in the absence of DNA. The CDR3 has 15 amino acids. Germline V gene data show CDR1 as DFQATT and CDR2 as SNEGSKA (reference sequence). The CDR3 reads CSASRTGALTDTQYF.

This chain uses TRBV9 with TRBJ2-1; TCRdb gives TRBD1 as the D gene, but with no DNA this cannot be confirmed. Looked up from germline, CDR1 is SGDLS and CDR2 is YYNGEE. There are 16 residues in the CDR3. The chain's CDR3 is CASSVVGRGRVNEQFF.

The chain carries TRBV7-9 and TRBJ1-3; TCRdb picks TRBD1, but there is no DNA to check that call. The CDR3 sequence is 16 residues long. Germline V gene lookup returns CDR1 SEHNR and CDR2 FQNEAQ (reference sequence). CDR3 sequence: CASSQTSGISGNTIYF.

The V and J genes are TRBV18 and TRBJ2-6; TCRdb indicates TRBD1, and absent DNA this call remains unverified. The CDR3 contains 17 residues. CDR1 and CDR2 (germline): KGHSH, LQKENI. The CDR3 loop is CASSPGQASSGANVLTF. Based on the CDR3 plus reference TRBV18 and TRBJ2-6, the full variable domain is NAGVMQNPRHLVRRRGQEARLRCSPMKGHSHVYWYRQLPEEGLKFMVYLQKENIIDESGMPKERFSAEFPKEGPSILRIQQVVRGDSAAYFCASSPGQASSGANVLTFGAGSRLTVL.

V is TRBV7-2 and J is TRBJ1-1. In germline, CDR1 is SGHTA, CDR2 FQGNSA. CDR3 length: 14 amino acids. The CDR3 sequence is CASSLVSGPTEAFF. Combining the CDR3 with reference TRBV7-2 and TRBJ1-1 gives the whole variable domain GAGVSQSPSNKVTEKGKDVELRCDPISGHTALYWYRQSLGQGLEFLIYFQGNSAPDKSGLPSDRFSAERTGGSVSTLTIQRTQQEDSAVYLCASSLVSGPTEAFFGQGTRLTVV.

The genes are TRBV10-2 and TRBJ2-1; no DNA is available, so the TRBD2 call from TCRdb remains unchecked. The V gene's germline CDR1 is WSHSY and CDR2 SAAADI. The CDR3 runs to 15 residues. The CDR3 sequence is CASSWRGGPTNEQFF.

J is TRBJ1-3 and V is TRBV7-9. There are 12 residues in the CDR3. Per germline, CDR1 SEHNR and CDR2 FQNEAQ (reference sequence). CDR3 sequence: CASSATGNTIYF.

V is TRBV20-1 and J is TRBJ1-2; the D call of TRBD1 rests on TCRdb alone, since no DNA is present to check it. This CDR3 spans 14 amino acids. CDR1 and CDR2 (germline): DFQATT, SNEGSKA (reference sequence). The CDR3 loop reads CSATRTGGNYGYTF.

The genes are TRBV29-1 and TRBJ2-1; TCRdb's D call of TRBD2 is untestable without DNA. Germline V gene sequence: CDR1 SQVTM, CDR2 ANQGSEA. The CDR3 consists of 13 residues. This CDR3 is CSVGRGGRNEQFF.

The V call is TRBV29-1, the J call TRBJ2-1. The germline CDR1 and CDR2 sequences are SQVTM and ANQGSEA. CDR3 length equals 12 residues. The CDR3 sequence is CSVDKSVHEQFF.

This CDR3 is CASSEGGNEQFF. The rearrangement uses TRBV2 and TRBJ2-1; TCRdb selects TRBD1, and the lack of DNA leaves this call unchecked. The germline V gene has CDR1 SNHLY and CDR2 FYNNEI. The CDR3 covers 12 residues.

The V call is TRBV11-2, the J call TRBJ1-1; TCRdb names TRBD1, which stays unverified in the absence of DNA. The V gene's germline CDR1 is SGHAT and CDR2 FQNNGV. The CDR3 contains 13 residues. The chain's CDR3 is CASSPQGTDEAFF.

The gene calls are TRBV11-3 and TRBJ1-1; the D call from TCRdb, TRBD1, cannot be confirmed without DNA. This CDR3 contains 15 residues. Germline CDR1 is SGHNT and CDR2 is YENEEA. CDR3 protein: CASSSSPVPGAEAFF.

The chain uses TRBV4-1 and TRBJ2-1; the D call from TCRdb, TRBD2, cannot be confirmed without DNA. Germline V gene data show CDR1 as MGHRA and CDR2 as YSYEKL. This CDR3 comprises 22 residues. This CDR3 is CASSQDPLGSRVVALNYNEQFF.

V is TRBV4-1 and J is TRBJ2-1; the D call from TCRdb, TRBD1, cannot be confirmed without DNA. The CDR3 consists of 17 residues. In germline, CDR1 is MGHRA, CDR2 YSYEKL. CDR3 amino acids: CASSQVLRGLLFNEQFF.

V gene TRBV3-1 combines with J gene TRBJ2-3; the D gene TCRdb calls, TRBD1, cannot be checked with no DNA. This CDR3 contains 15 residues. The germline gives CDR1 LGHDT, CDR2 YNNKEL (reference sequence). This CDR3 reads CASSQDDSQPDTQYF.

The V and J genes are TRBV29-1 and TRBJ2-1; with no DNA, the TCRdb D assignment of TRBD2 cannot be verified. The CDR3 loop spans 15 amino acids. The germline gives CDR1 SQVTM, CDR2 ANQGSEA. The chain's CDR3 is CSVPTGTSGYNEQFF.

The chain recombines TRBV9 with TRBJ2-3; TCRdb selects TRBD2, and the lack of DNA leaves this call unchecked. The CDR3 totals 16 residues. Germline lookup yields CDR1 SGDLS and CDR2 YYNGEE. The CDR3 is CASSGTPHFGTDTQYF.

CDR3 sequence reads: CASSELGLAGNEQFF. This chain uses TRBV10-1 with TRBJ2-1; TCRdb picks TRBD2, but there is no DNA to check that call. The CDR3 covers 15 residues. The germline gives CDR1 WNHNN, CDR2 SYGVQD (reference sequence).

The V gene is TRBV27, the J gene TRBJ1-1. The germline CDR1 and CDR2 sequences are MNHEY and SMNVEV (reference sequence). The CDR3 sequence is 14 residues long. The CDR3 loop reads CATRRESMNTEAFF.

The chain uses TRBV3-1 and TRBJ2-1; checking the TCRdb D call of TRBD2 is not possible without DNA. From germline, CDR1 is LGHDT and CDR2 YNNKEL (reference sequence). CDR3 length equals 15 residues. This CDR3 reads CASSQVLQQHNEQFF.

CDR3 sequence: CASSPTSGTGELFF. The chain employs TRBV5-1 and TRBJ2-2; TCRdb lists TRBD2, though no DNA is available to test this call. The CDR3 has 14 amino acids. CDR1 SGHRS and CDR2 YFSETQ come from the germline V gene.

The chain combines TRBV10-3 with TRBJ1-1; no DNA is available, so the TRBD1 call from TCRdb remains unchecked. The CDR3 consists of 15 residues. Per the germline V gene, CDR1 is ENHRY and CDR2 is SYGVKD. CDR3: CAISESLTGRAEAFF.